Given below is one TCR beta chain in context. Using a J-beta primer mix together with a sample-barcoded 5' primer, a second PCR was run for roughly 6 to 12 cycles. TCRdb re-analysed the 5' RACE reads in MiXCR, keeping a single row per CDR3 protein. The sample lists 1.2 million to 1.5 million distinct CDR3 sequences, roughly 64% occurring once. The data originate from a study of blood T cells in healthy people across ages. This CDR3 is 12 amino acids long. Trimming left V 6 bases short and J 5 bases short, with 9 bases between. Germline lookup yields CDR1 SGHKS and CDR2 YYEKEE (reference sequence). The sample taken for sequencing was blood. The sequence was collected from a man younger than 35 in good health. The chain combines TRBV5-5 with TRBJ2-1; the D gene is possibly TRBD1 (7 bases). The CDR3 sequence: CASTGGHNEQFF. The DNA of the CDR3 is TGTGCCAGCACAGGGGGGCACAATGAGCAGTTCTTC.